A single sample is the source of the 8 T cell receptor beta chains below, sequenced in a study of regulatory T cells in long-lasting Graves disease. Time point defined: newly diagnosed GD, antithyroid drugs for less than 3 months. Scientists built the TCR library using RNA that was extracted from PBMCs. To make TCR beta libraries, researchers used iRepertoire HTBI primers and Arm-PCR of CDR3 regions. TCRdb itself ran the multiplex PCR reads through MiXCR, one entry per CDR3 protein. The table records fewer than 500,000 distinct CDR3 sequences, about 16% of them present only once. These records were also assigned to another study, of T cells in Graves' hyperthyroidism and ophthalmopathy.

The sequences come from peripheral blood mononuclear cells (PBMCs), collected at new diagnosis, from a patient treated with antithyroid drugs. Receptors were obtained from a man in his forties or fifties with Graves disease.

This clonotype occurred many times. CDR3 amino acids: CASSPPEGWSLETQYF. The CDR3 nucleotides read TGTGCCAGCTCACCACCTGAGGGGTGGTCGCTAGAGACCCAGTACTTC. This chain joins TRBV18 and TRBJ2-5; D assignment may be TRBD1 or TRBD2 (5 bases each). This CDR3 region has 16 residues. Germline V gene lookup returns CDR1 KGHSH and CDR2 LQKENI. V was trimmed by 0 bases and J by 4 bases, leaving 15 bases between them.

This clonotype was observed a single time. The chain couples TRBV6-2 or TRBV6-3 to TRBJ2-7, with D perhaps TRBD1 (6 bases). V lost 3 bases to trimming and J lost 3 bases, with 12 bases between them. There are 14 residues in the CDR3. Per the germline V gene, CDR1 is MNHEY and CDR2 is SVGEGT. CDR3 sequence (DNA): TGTGCCAGCAGTTATAGAGGGGGAAGCTACGAGCAGTACTTC. It is translated as CASSYRGGSYEQYF.

This clonotype was recorded many times. Here the CDR3 DNA reads TGTGCCAGCTCACCACCGCACAGGGTAGCAGATACGCAGTATTTT. Amino acid sequence: CASSPPHRVADTQYF. V is TRBV18 and J is TRBJ2-3; D is possibly TRBD1 (6 bases). V lost 0 bases and J 4 bases, leaving 11 bases between the germline ends. The CDR3 consists of 15 residues. Per germline, CDR1 KGHSH and CDR2 LQKENI.

This sequence joins TRBV20-1 and TRBJ2-7, with D perhaps TRBD2 (5 bases). The CDR3 runs to 15 residues. Trimming left V 3 bases short and J 0 bases short, with 15 bases between. Germline V gene sequence: CDR1 DFQATT, CDR2 SNEGSKA (reference sequence). CDR3 nucleotide sequence: TGCAGTGCTAGTCGGGCTTCTCGGGGCTCCTACGAGCAGTACTTC. It yields the protein CSASRASRGSYEQYF.

V is TRBV6-5 and J is TRBJ2-7, with TRBD2 matching 7 bases. This CDR3 spans 16 amino acids. Germline V lookup: CDR1 MNHEY, CDR2 SVGAGI. V was clipped by 0 bases and J by 0 bases; unmatched bases: 5. The CDR3 reads CASSYSRGGVSYEQYF. CDR3 DNA sequence: TGTGCCAGCAGTTACTCACGGGGAGGGGTCTCCTACGAGCAGTACTTC.

This clonotype has only a few counts. In DNA form, the CDR3 reads TGTGCCAGCAGCCTGGACCCCTATGACTATGGCTACACCTTC. Encoded protein: CASSLDPYDYGYTF. V is TRBV3-1 and J is TRBJ1-2; D gene ambiguous. V lost 4 bases and J lost 3, with 12 bases in between. The CDR3 is made up of 14 amino acids. Per the germline V gene, CDR1 is LGHDT and CDR2 is YNNKEL (reference sequence).

A note on this clonotype: At one boundary the junction diverges from the germline segment, which might be a read error. The V call is TRBV5-1, the J call TRBJ2-6; 8 nucleotides line up with TRBD1. Germline V gene data show CDR1 as SGHRS and CDR2 as YFSETQ. The CDR3 totals 16 residues. The CDR3 here is CASGLDRAGGANVLTF. The CDR3 DNA follows: TGCGCCAGCGGCTTGGACAGGGCGGGTGGGGCCAACGTCCTGACTTTC.

This clonotype was counted ten times or more. V is TRBV11-2 and J is TRBJ2-5, with 11 bases fitting TRBD1. The germline gives CDR1 SGHAT, CDR2 FQNNGV. J lost 5 bases, V lost 1 base, and 3 bases had no gene match. There are 15 residues in the CDR3. As DNA, the CDR3 is TGTGCCAGCAGCTTAGGGACAGGGGGCAGGGAGACCCAGTACTTC. Amino acids: CASSLGTGGRETQYF.